Shown below are 32 T cell receptor beta chains from a single sample sequenced in a study of OX40 agonist ivuxolimab in advanced cancers. Libraries were prepared through the immunoSEQ multiplex PCR assay. TCRdb retrieved this table from immuneACCESS and kept in-frame rearrangements only. Not all clones are present; in checked studies, unresolved V genes account for under half, and no reason is known for the remainder. The sample profile shows some 73,000 clones; about 85% of them were found once. The top ten clonotypes cover nearly 8% of the sample. Sequenced material: CD4+ or CD8+ T cells sorted from blood, taken in a trial of the OX40 agonist ivuxolimab. These receptors all stem from an adult with an advanced solid tumor such as melanoma, head and neck, liver or kidney cancer.

The chain carries TRBV7-6 and TRBJ1-2; D is unclear. Germline V gene data show CDR1 as SGHVS and CDR2 as FNYEAQ. CDR3 size: 14 residues. Trimming removed 3 bases from V and 3 bases from J, with 11 bases in between. CDR3 amino acids: CASSFQTLDYGYTF. In DNA, the CDR3 is TGTGCCAGCAGCTTTCAAACCCTGGACTATGGCTACACCTTC. The full variable domain, rest sourced from reference TRBV7-6 and TRBJ1-2, is GAGVSQSPRYKVTKRGQDVALRCDPISGHVSLYWYRQALGQGPEFLTYFNYEAQQDKSGLPNDRFSAERPEGSISTLTIQRTEQRDSAMYRCASSFQTLDYGYTFGSGTRLTVV.

The chain recombines TRBV5-6 with TRBJ1-6; D not resolved. This CDR3 region has 15 residues. V gave up 0 bases and J gave up 7 bases, with 11 bases separating them. From germline, CDR1 is SGHDT and CDR2 YYEEEE. The DNA for the CDR3 is TGTGCCAGCAGCTTGGTGAGGGTCAAGAATTCACCCCTCCACTTT. It specifies CASSLVRVKNSPLHF.

This rearrangement joins TRBV4-3 to TRBJ1-1; D remains ambiguous. Germline V gene sequence: CDR1 LGHNA, CDR2 YSLEER. V was cut by 1 base and J by 5 bases, with 14 bases left in between. The CDR3 spans 15 residues. CDR3 protein: CASSQGLGPGTEAFF. CDR3 bases: TGCGCCAGCAGCCAAGGACTAGGCCCGGGAACTGAAGCTTTCTTT.

V and J are TRBV7-2 and TRBJ2-1; 7 nucleotides agree with TRBD1. In germline, CDR1 is SGHTA, CDR2 FQGNSA. J lost 5 bases, V lost 4 bases, and 8 bases had no gene match. The CDR3 has 15 amino acids. CDR3 amino acids: CASSYAGTADNEQFF. CDR3 DNA sequence: TGTGCCAGCAGCTACGCCGGGACAGCGGACAATGAGCAGTTCTTC. Variable domain in full (rest from reference TRBV7-2 and TRBJ2-1): GAGVSQSPSNKVTEKGKDVELRCDPISGHTALYWYRQSLGQGLEFLIYFQGNSAPDKSGLPSDRFSAERTGGSVSTLTIQRTQQEDSAVYLCASSYAGTADNEQFFGPGTRLTVL.

The chain combines TRBV11-3 with TRBJ1-1; unclear D gene. This CDR3 is 13 amino acids long. Germline CDR1 reads SGHNT; CDR2 reads YENEEA. V lost 5 bases and J 1 base, leaving 8 bases between the germline ends. The DNA of the CDR3 is TGTGCCAGCAGCCTCCTGGAGAACACTGAAGCTTTCTTT. Amino acid sequence: CASSLLENTEAFF.

J is TRBJ1-1 and V is TRBV30, with D tentatively TRBD1 (5 bases). CDR1 GTSNPN and CDR2 SVGIG come from the germline V gene (reference sequence). Trimming cost V 3 bases and J 4 bases, with 12 bases left between them. This CDR3 has 13 residues. The CDR3 loop is CAWRGLGGTEAFF. In nucleotides, the CDR3 is TGTGCCTGGAGGGGACTGGGCGGCACTGAAGCTTTCTTT.

The rearrangement links TRBV19 to TRBJ1-4; D is unresolved. The CDR3 consists of 13 residues. V lost 7 bases and J lost 8, with 14 bases in between. CDR1 LNHDA and CDR2 SQIVND come from the germline V gene (reference sequence). The CDR3 bases are TGTGCCAGTACCCGATCGGGGAGGGAAAAACTGTTTTTT. It yields the protein CASTRSGREKLFF.

This chain joins TRBV19 and TRBJ1-2; tentatively, D is TRBD1 (5 bases). The germline V gene has CDR1 LNHDA and CDR2 SQIVND (reference sequence). The CDR3 length is 15 residues. V shed 4 bases and J shed 7 bases, with 19 bases lying between them. The CDR3 loop is CASSTDGGKNVGYTF. In DNA, the CDR3 is TGTGCCAGTAGTACGGACGGGGGGAAGAATGTTGGCTACACCTTC.

This chain links TRBV6-5 with TRBJ2-2; 9 bases are shared with TRBD2. Germline CDR1 MNHEY, CDR2 SVGAGI. CDR3 size: 14 residues. V lost 7 bases to trimming and J lost 8 bases; unmatched junction nucleotides: 8. The CDR3 nucleotides are TGTGCCAGCAACAGACTAGCGGAACTAGGGGAGCTGTTTTTT. Translation gives CASNRLAELGELFF.

The chain uses TRBV6-1 and TRBJ2-5; D may correspond to TRBD1 or TRBD2 (6 bases each). V lost 2 bases to trimming and J lost 5 bases, with 15 bases between them. The CDR3 is 15 amino acids. Germline V lookup: CDR1 MNHNS, CDR2 SASEGT. CDR3 sequence: CASSEMSGAQETQYF. The CDR3 coding sequence is TGTGCCAGCAGTGAAATGTCGGGGGCGCAGGAGACCCAGTACTTC.

The chain joins TRBV5-1 to TRBJ2-3, with 7 bases fitting TRBD2. Germline V CDR1 and CDR2: SGHRS, YFSETQ. This CDR3 contains 14 residues. The junction had 5 bases not matched to a gene; V was cut back by 7 bases and J by 0 bases. The CDR3 sequence is CASQRDGSTDTQYF. CDR3 in DNA: TGCGCCAGCCAGCGGGATGGTAGCACAGATACGCAGTATTTT. Full variable domain (outside the CDR3, taken from reference TRBV5-1 and TRBJ2-3): KAGVTQTPRYLIKTRGQQVTLSCSPISGHRSVSWYQQTPGQGLQFLFEYFSETQRNKGNFPGRFSGRQFSNSRSEMNVSTLELGDSALYLCASQRDGSTDTQYFGPGTRLTVL.

As regards this clone: The junction does not match germline at one end; this may be a read error. This sequence joins TRBV28 and TRBJ2-7; 7 nucleotides match TRBD1. The CDR3 sequence is 11 residues long. Germline CDR1 and CDR2: MDHEN and SYDVKM. Here the CDR3 DNA reads TGTGCCAGCAGTTTAAAGGGACAGTATTTTTTC. It encodes CASSLKGQYFF.

The rearrangement links TRBV19 to TRBJ1-2; 7 nucleotides match TRBD1. The germline gives CDR1 LNHDA, CDR2 SQIVND (reference sequence). J was trimmed by 6 bases and V by 4 bases; bases with no gene match: 14. The CDR3 is 16 amino acids. The CDR3 loop is CASSTPPRTGLNGYTF. CDR3 coding DNA: TGTGCCAGTAGTACCCCCCCGCGGACAGGTTTAAATGGCTACACCTTC.

The gene calls are TRBV30 and TRBJ2-7; D is uncertain. CDR1 is GTSNPN and CDR2 is SVGIG in the germline V gene (reference sequence). Trimming shortened V by 0 bases and J by 9 bases, and 21 bases separated the two germline ends. The CDR3 has 15 amino acids. As DNA, the CDR3 is TGTGCCTGGAGTGTACCCGGGTTCATGGGCTTCTCGCAGTACTTC. Translation: CAWSVPGFMGFSQYF.

The chain combines TRBV2 with TRBJ1-3, with no clear D. V lost 10 bases, J lost 2 bases, and 9 bases lay in between. This CDR3 has 12 residues. The germline CDR1 and CDR2 sequences are SNHLY and FYNNEI. The CDR3 nucleotides read TGTGCCATCGGACCGCCTGGAAACACCATATATTTT. The encoded protein is CAIGPPGNTIYF.

The chain carries TRBV12-5 and TRBJ2-1; a weak D match, TRBD2 (6 bases). The CDR3 spans 18 residues. V dropped 0 bases and J dropped 2 bases, with 17 bases sitting between them. Germline CDR1 and CDR2: LGHNT and FRNRAP. The CDR3 is CASGLVRLAGSTYNEQFF. In DNA form, the CDR3 reads TGTGCTAGTGGTTTGGTACGGTTGGCGGGGTCAACCTACAATGAGCAGTTCTTC.

The rearrangement links TRBV6-5 to TRBJ2-1, with unresolved D. The CDR3 covers 11 residues. CDR1 is MNHEY and CDR2 is SVGAGI in the germline V gene. V gave up 5 bases and J gave up 7 bases, with 6 bases separating them. The chain's CDR3 is CASSRRNEQFF. The CDR3 DNA reads as TGTGCCAGCAGTCGGCGAAATGAGCAGTTCTTC.

This sequence joins TRBV6-5 and TRBJ1-2, with TRBD1 identical over 12 bases. Germline CDR1 is MNHEY and CDR2 is SVGAGI. The V segment lost 6 bases and the J segment 10 bases; nucleotides outside the gene matches: 6. The CDR3 has 13 amino acids. The chain's CDR3 is CASSRDRGPFYTF. CDR3 sequence (DNA): TGTGCCAGCAGCCGGGACAGGGGGCCATTCTACACCTTC.

The rearrangement links TRBV5-6 to TRBJ2-5; weak D call: TRBD1 (5 bases). The ends were cut back, 0 bases at V and 4 bases at J, with 13 bases in the middle. The CDR3 runs to 15 residues. The germline V gene has CDR1 SGHDT and CDR2 YYEEEE. DNA for the CDR3: TGTGCCAGCAGCTTGGAACAGGCTGCTGGAGAGACCCAGTACTTC. It encodes CASSLEQAAGETQYF.

The chain has TRBV2 and TRBJ2-2; D gene uncertain. Germline V gene lookup returns CDR1 SNHLY and CDR2 FYNNEI. The V end lost 9 bases, the J end lost 4 bases, and 12 bases lay between the germline ends. The CDR3 length is 13 residues. The CDR3 coding sequence is TGTGCCAGGGGCAGTACAAGCACCGGGGAGCTGTTTTTT. Its translation: CARGSTSTGELFF.

There are a few counts of this clone. The chain joins TRBV14 to TRBJ1-6, with D maybe TRBD1 (5 bases). CDR1 is SGHDN, CDR2 FVKESK, per germline. The CDR3 is made up of 15 amino acids. V lost 2 bases to trimming and J lost 3 bases, with 8 bases between them. The CDR3 protein is CASSQHDSYNSPLHF. DNA for the CDR3: TGTGCCAGCAGCCAACATGACAGCTATAATTCACCCCTCCACTTT.

J is TRBJ1-1 and V is TRBV2, with D tentatively TRBD1 (6 bases). The germline V and J ends were trimmed by 4 bases and 1 base, with 13 bases remaining between them. Germline V gives CDR1 SNHLY, CDR2 FYNNEI. This CDR3 contains 15 residues. CDR3: CASSVEAGANTEAFF. The DNA of the CDR3 is TGTGCCAGCAGTGTTGAGGCAGGGGCGAACACTGAAGCTTTCTTT.

This chain links TRBV7-9 with TRBJ1-6, with TRBD1 as a possible D gene (6 bases). The CDR3 has 17 amino acids. The germline V and J ends were trimmed by 4 bases and 0 bases, with 13 bases remaining between them. CDR1 and CDR2 (germline): SEHNR, FQNEAQ (reference sequence). CDR3 sequence: CASSSQGDSSYNSPLHF. CDR3 in DNA: TGTGCCAGCAGCTCACAGGGCGATAGCTCCTATAATTCACCCCTCCACTTT.

The chain uses TRBV5-4 and TRBJ2-3; 12 nucleotides match TRBD2. This CDR3 is 14 amino acids long. Germline V gives CDR1 SGHNT, CDR2 YYREEE (reference sequence). Trimming at V came to 4 bases and at J to 4 bases, leaving 1 base not matched to a gene. CDR3 DNA sequence: TGTGCCAGCAGCCTAGCGGGAGGGGCAGATACGCAGTATTTT. Translated, it gives CASSLAGGADTQYF.

This CDR3 reads CASSLSGQGNSPLHF. CDR3 nucleotide sequence: TGCGCCAGCAGCTTATCCGGACAAGGAAATTCACCCCTCCACTTT. V is TRBV5-1 and J is TRBJ1-6, with a tentative D call TRBD1 (5 bases). Germline CDR1 and CDR2: SGHRS and YFSETQ. CDR3 size: 15 residues. The V and J ends lost 2 bases and 7 bases respectively, with 13 bases between them.

This chain links TRBV2 with TRBJ2-5; no firm D call. Trimming took off 8 bases at V and 2 bases at J, with 12 bases between the two ends. Per germline, CDR1 SNHLY and CDR2 FYNNEI. This CDR3 has 13 residues. This chain's CDR3 is CASRLRLQETQYF. The DNA for the CDR3 is TGTGCCAGCCGCCTGCGGTTACAAGAGACCCAGTACTTC.

The genes are TRBV28 and TRBJ2-3; 13 bases match TRBD2. Germline V CDR1 and CDR2: MDHEN, SYDVKM. J was trimmed by 2 bases and V by 5 bases; bases with no gene match: 7. This CDR3 region has 17 residues. CDR3 residues: CASSPGLAGVATDTQYF. The CDR3 DNA is TGTGCCAGCAGTCCCGGACTAGCGGGAGTGGCCACAGATACGCAGTATTTT.

The chain has TRBV25-1 and TRBJ1-2; possibly TRBD1 for D (5 bases). Trimming took off 7 bases at V and 0 bases at J, with 12 bases between the two ends. The V gene's germline CDR1 is MGHDK and CDR2 SYGVNS. This CDR3 has 14 amino acids. The CDR3: CASNGRQSNYGYTF. The CDR3 DNA is TGTGCCAGCAATGGTCGACAGTCTAACTATGGCTACACCTTC.

The chain employs TRBV5-5 and TRBJ2-2; D remains ambiguous. Per germline, CDR1 SGHKS and CDR2 YYEKEE (reference sequence). V shed 0 bases and J shed 0 bases, with 12 bases lying between them. This CDR3 spans 17 amino acids. The CDR3 region has the DNA TGTGCCAGCAGCTTGGTTTTTGTATCTTCGAACACCGGGGAGCTGTTTTTT. Its protein is CASSLVFVSSNTGELFF.

The V and J genes are TRBV5-1 and TRBJ2-1; D ambiguous. The germline V and J ends were trimmed by 4 bases and 5 bases, with 13 bases remaining between them. The CDR3 has 14 residues. CDR1 is SGHRS, CDR2 YFSETQ, per germline. For the CDR3, the DNA is TGCGCCAGCAGCGAAGTAGTTCGGCACAATGAGCAGTTCTTC. It yields the protein CASSEVVRHNEQFF.

The rearrangement uses TRBV7-7 and TRBJ2-5; 9 nucleotides match TRBD2. Germline assignment: CDR1 SSHAT and CDR2 FNYEAQ (reference sequence). This CDR3 has 14 residues. V shed 2 bases, J shed 4 bases, and the junction held 2 bases outside the gene matches. In DNA, the CDR3 is TGTGCCAGCAGCTTACAACTAGCGGGAGAGACCCAGTACTTC. Its protein product is CASSLQLAGETQYF.

The rearrangement joins TRBV2 to TRBJ1-5, with 7 bases that match TRBD1. V shed 3 bases, J shed 4 bases, and the junction held 3 bases outside the gene matches. Germline V gene lookup returns CDR1 SNHLY and CDR2 FYNNEI. CDR3 length: 14 amino acids. The CDR3 DNA is TGTGCCAGCAGTGAGGGGACAGTAAATCAGCCCCAGCATTTT. Protein: CASSEGTVNQPQHF.